Listed below are T cell receptor beta chains from one sample, sequenced in a study of neurological immune-mediated disorders. MiXCR was run by TCRdb on the 5' RACE reads, yielding one entry per CDR3 protein. The sample lists around 67,000 distinct CDR3 sequences; around 5.2% were seen once. The specimen sequenced was PBMCs. Source of these receptors: a young man with multiple sclerosis. The CDR3 runs from the conserved cysteine through the conserved F or W. The D gene is left open where the match is weak. The listing skips clone size in some rows; elsewhere it reads once, few, many or a size class.

DNA,CDR3,D,size,V,J
TGTGCCAGCAAAATTTGGGACAGGGGCCACGAGCAGTACTTC,CASKIWDRGHEQYF,TRBD1,many,TRBV28,TRBJ2-7
TGCAGTGCTGACGAAATGAACACTGAAGCTTTCTTT,CSADEMNTEAFF,NA,NA,TRBV20-1,TRBJ1-1
TGTGCCAGCAGCTGGACGGGACTAGCGGGAAAGGGTGAGACCCAGTACTTC,CASSWTGLAGKGETQYF,TRBD2,many,TRBV7-8,TRBJ2-5
TGTGCCAGCAGCCTTACAAAGGCACCCCTCCACTTT,CASSLTKAPLHF,NA,NA,TRBV28,TRBJ1-6
TGTGCCAGCAGCCGAGGACTAGACACAGATACGCAGTATTTT,CASSRGLDTDTQYF,TRBD2,many,TRBV7-2,TRBJ2-3
TGTGCCAGCAGCTCATTAGCGGCAGGGGGGGCCCGAGGCACAGATACGCAGTATTTT,CASSSLAAGGARGTDTQYF,NA,many,TRBV7-2,TRBJ2-3
TGCAGTGCCCGTGACAGGACTAGCAGGACCGGGGAGCTGTTTTTT,CSARDRTSRTGELFF,TRBD2,NA,TRBV20-1,TRBJ2-2
TGCGCCAGCAGCTTGGCCCTAACCTACGAGCAGTACTTC,CASSLALTYEQYF,NA,many,TRBV5-1,TRBJ2-7
TGCAGCGTTGGTGTTGCAGGGGGAAGTTCAGATACGCAGTATTTT,CSVGVAGGSSDTQYF,TRBD1,many,TRBV29-1,TRBJ2-3
TGTGCCAGCAGCCGGGTGAGGCGCACAGATACGCAGTATTTT,CASSRVRRTDTQYF,NA,many,TRBV11-2,TRBJ2-3
TGCAGCGTTGGAGGGTGCAATCAGCCCCAGCATTTT,CSVGGCNQPQHF,NA,few,TRBV29-1,TRBJ1-5
TGCGCCAGCAGCTTATTGGGAGAAAGCTCCTACGAGCAGTACTTC,CASSLLGESSYEQYF,NA,many,TRBV5-1,TRBJ2-7
TGCAGTGCTAGCAGGGACAGTTCCAAAAACATTCAGTACTTC,CSASRDSSKNIQYF,TRBD1,many,TRBV20-1,TRBJ2-4
TGCGCCAGCAGTCCTGACGGACAGGGAAACACTGAAGCTTTCTTT,CASSPDGQGNTEAFF,TRBD1,many,TRBV5-1,TRBJ1-1
TGTGCCAGCAGCTTAGACACAGGGGGCACCGGGGAGCTGTTTTTT,CASSLDTGGTGELFF,TRBD1,many,TRBV7-2,TRBJ2-2
TGTGCCAGCAGAGAGATCCAGGAGACTGAAGCTTTCTTT,CASREIQETEAFF,NA,NA,TRBV6-2/TRBV6-3,TRBJ1-1
TGTGCCAGCAGCTCCCAACAGGGAGTGAATGAGCAGTTCTTC,CASSSQQGVNEQFF,NA,many,TRBV11-3,TRBJ2-1
TGCAGTGCTTTGCGGGGGCGGGGGCCTGGCGAGCAGTACTTC,CSALRGRGPGEQYF,NA,many,TRBV20-1,TRBJ2-7
TGCAGTGCTAGAGGGCCATACTACGAGCAGTACTTC,CSARGPYYEQYF,NA,many,TRBV20-1,TRBJ2-7